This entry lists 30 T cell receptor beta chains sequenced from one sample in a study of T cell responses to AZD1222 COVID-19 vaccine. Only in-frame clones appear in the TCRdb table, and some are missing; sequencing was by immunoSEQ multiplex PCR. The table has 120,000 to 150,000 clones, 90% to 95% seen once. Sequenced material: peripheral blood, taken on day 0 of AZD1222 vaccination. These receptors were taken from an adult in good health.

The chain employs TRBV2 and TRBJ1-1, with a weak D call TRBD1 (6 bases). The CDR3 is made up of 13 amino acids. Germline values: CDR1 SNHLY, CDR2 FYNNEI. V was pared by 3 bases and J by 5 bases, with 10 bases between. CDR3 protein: CASSDQGSTEAFF. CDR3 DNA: TGTGCCAGCAGTGATCAGGGGAGTACTGAAGCTTTCTTT.

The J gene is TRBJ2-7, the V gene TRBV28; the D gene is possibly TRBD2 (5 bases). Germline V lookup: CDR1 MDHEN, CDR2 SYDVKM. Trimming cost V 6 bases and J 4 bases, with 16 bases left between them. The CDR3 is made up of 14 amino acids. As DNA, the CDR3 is TGTGCCAGCAGCCCCGGAGGAGCGGTATACGAGCAGTACTTC. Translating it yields CASSPGGAVYEQYF.

DNA for the CDR3: TGTGCCAGCAGCCCAGCGGGAGGCTACGAGCAGTACTTC. This translates into CASSPAGGYEQYF. The rearrangement links TRBV27 to TRBJ2-7, with 9 nucleotides matching TRBD2. Germline-derived CDR1 and CDR2 are MNHEY and SMNVEV (reference sequence). Trimming at V came to 6 bases and at J to 3 bases, leaving 3 bases not matched to a gene. CDR3 length: 13 amino acids.

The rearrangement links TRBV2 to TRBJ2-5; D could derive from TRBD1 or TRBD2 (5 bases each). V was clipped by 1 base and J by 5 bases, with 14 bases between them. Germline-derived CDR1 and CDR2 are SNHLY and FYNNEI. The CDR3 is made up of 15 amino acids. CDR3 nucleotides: TGTGCCAGCAGTGAAGTCCGGGGCCCCGGGGAGACCCAGTACTTC. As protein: CASSEVRGPGETQYF.

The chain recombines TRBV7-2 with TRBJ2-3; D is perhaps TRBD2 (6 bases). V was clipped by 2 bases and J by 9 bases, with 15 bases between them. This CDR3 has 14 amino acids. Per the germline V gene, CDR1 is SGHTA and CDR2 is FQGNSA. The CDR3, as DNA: TGTGCCAGCAGCTTATCGTCTAGGGCGGGAACGCAGTATTTT. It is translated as CASSLSSRAGTQYF.

The CDR3 protein is CSVAGTDRNEAFF. The CDR3 nucleotides are TGCAGCGTGGCCGGGACAGACCGAAATGAAGCTTTCTTT. The chain joins TRBV29-1 to TRBJ1-1; TRBD1 agrees at 7 bases. CDR3 size: 13 residues. V gave up 6 bases and J gave up 7 bases; unmatched junction bases: 11. CDR1 is SQVTM and CDR2 is ANQGSEA in the germline V gene.

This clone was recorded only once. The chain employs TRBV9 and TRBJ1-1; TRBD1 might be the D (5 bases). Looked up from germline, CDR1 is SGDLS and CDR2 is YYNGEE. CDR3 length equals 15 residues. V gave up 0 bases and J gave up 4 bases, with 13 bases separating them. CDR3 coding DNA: TGTGCCAGCAGCGTAGATCAGGACATCATCACTGAAGCTTTCTTT. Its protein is CASSVDQDIITEAFF.

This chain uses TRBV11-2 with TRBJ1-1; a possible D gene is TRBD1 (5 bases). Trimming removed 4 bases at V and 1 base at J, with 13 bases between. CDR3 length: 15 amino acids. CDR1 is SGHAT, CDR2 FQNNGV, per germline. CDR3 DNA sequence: TGTGCCAGCAGCTCCCCGACGGGGCGGAACACTGAAGCTTTCTTT. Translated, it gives CASSSPTGRNTEAFF.

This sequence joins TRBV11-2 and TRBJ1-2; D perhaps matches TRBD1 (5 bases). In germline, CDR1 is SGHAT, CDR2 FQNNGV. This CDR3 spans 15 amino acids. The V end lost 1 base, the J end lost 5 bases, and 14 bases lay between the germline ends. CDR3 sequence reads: CASSLVKGKQYGYTF. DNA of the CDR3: TGTGCCAGCAGCTTAGTGAAGGGGAAGCAGTATGGCTACACCTTC.

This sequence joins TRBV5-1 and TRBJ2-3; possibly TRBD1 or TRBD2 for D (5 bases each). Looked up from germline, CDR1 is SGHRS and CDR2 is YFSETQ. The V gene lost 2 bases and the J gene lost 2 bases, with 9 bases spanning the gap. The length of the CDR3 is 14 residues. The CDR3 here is CASSFGTLTDTQYF. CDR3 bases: TGCGCCAGCAGCTTCGGGACCCTCACAGATACGCAGTATTTT. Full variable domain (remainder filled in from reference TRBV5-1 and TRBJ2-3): KAGVTQTPRYLIKTRGQQVTLSCSPISGHRSVSWYQQTPGQGLQFLFEYFSETQRNKGNFPGRFSGRQFSNSRSEMNVSTLELGDSALYLCASSFGTLTDTQYFGPGTRLTVL.

This CDR3 reads CASRQMNTEAFF. CDR3 nucleotides: TGCGCCAGCAGGCAGATGAACACTGAAGCTTTCTTT. This chain joins TRBV5-1 and TRBJ1-1, with unresolved D. CDR3 size: 12 residues. Germline V gene sequence: CDR1 SGHRS, CDR2 YFSETQ. Trimming shortened V by 5 bases and J by 0 bases, and 5 bases separated the two germline ends.

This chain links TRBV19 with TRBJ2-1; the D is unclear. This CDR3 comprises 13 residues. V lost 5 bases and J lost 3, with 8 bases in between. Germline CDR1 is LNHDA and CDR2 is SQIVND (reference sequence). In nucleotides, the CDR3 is TGTGCCAGTAGTCCTTGGGGCTACAATGAGCAGTTCTTC. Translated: CASSPWGYNEQFF.

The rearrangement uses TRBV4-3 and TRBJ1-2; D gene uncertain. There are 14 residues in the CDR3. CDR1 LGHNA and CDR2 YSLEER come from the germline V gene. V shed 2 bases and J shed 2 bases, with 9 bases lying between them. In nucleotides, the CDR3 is TGCGCCAGCAGCCAATCCCCAAGGAACTATGGCTACACCTTC. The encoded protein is CASSQSPRNYGYTF.

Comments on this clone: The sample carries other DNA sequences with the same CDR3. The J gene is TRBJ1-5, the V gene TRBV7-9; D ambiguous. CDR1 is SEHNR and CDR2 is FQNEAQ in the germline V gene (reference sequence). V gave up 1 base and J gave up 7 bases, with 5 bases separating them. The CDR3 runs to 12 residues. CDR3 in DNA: TGTGCCAGCAGCTTAGGTACCCAGCCCCAGCATTTT. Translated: CASSLGTQPQHF.

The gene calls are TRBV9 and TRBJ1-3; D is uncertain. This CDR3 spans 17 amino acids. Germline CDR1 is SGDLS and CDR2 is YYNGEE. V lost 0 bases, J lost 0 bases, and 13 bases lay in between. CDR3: CASSVATQSSSGNTIYF. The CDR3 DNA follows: TGTGCCAGCAGCGTAGCGACCCAATCGAGCTCTGGAAACACCATATATTTT.

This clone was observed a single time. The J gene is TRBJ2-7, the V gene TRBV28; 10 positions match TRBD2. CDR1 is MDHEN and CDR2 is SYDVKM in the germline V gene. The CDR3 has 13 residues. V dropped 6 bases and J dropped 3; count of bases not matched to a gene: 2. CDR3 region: CASRSSGSYEQYF. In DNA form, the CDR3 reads TGTGCCAGCAGGTCTAGCGGGAGCTACGAGCAGTACTTC.

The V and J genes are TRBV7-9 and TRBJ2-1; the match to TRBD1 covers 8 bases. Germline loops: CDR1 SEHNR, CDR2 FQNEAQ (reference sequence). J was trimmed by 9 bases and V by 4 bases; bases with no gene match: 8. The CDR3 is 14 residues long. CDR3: CASSSDRATGEQFF. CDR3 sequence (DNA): TGTGCCAGCAGCTCGGACAGGGCTACAGGTGAGCAGTTCTTC.

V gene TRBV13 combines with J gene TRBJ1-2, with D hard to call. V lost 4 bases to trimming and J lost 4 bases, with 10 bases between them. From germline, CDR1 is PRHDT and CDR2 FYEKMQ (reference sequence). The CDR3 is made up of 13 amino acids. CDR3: CASSSGPRYGYTF. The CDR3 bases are TGTGCCAGCAGCTCCGGCCCCCGCTATGGCTACACCTTC.

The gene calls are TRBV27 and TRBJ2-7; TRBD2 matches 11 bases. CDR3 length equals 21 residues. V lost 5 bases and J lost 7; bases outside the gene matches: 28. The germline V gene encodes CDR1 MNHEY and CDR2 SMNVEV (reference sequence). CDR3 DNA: TGTGCCAGCAGTCCCCTCCGCCCTCTAGCGGGGGGCCCTTTAACCGATTGGGAGCAGTACTTC. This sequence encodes CASSPLRPLAGGPLTDWEQYF.

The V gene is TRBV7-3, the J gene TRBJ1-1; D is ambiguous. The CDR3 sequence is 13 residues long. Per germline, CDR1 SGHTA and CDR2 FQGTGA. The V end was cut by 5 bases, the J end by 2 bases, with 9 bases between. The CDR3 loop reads CASSHEPNTEAFF. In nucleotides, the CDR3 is TGTGCCAGCAGCCACGAGCCTAACACTGAAGCTTTCTTT. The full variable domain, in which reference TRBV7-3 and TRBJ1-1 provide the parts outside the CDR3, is GAGVSQTPSNKVTEKGKYVELRCDPISGHTALYWYRQSLGQGPEFLIYFQGTGAADDSGLPNDRFFAVRPEGSVSTLKIQRTERGDSAVYLCASSHEPNTEAFFGQGTRLTVV.

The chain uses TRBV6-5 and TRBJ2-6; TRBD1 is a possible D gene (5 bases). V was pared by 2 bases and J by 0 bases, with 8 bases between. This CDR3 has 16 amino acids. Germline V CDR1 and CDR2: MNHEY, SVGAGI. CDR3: CASSYQGNSGANVLTF. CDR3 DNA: TGTGCCAGCAGTTACCAGGGCAACTCTGGGGCCAACGTCCTGACTTTC.

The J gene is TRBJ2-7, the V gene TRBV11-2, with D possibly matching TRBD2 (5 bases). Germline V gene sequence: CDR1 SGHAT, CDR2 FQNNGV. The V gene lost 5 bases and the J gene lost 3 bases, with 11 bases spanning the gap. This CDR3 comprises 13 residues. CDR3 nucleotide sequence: TGTGCCAGCAGCCCAGAGGCGGGCTACGAGCAGTACTTC. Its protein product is CASSPEAGYEQYF.

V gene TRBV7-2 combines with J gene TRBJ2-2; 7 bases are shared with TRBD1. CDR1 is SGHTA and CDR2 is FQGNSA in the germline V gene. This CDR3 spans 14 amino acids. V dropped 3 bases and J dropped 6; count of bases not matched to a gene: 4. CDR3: CASSFRQGPGELFF. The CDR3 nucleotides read TGTGCCAGCAGCTTCCGACAGGGCCCCGGGGAGCTGTTTTTT.

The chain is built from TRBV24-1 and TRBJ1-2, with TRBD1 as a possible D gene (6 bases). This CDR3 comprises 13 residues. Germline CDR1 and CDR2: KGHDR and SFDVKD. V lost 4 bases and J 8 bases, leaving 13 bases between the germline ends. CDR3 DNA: TGTGCCACCAGTGACTCACAGGGTTGGGGCTACACCTTC. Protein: CATSDSQGWGYTF.

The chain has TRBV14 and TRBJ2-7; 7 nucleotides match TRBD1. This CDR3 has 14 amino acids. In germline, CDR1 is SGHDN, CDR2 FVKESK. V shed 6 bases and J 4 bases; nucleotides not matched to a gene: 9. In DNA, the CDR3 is TGTGCCAGCAGTCGGGCCGGGACAGAATACGAGCAGTACTTC. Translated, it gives CASSRAGTEYEQYF.

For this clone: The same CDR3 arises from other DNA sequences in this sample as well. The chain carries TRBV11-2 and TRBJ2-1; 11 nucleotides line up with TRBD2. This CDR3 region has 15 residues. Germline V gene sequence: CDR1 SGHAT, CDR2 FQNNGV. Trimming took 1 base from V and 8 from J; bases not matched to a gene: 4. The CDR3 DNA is TGTGCCAGCAGCTTAGCACTAGCGGGAGCCGATGAGCAGTTCTTC. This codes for CASSLALAGADEQFF. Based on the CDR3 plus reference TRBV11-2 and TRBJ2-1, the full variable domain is EAGVAQSPRYKIIEKRQSVAFWCNPISGHATLYWYQQILGQGPKLLIQFQNNGVVDDSQLPKDRFSAERLKGVDSTLKIQPAKLEDSAVYLCASSLALAGADEQFFGPGTRLTVL.

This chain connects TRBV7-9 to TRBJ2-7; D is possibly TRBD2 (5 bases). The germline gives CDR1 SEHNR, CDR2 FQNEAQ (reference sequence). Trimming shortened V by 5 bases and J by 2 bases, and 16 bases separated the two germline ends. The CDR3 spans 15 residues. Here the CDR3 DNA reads TGTGCCAGCAGCCCTGCCGGGATCTCAACCTACGAGCAGTACTTC. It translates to CASSPAGISTYEQYF. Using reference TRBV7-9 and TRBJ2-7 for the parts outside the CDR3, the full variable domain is DTGVSQNPRHKITKRGQNVTFRCDPISEHNRLYWYRQTLGQGPEFLTYFQNEAQLEKSRLLSDRFSAERPKGSFSTLEIQRTEQGDSAMYLCASSPAGISTYEQYFGPGTRLTVT.

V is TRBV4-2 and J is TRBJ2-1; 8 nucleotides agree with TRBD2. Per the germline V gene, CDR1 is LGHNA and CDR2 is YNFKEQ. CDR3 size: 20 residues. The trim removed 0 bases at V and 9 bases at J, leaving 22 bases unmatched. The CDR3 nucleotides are TGTGCCAGCAGCCAAGATCCCTCTTCAGGAGCGGGAGATCCGATTAGTGAGCAGTTCTTC. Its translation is CASSQDPSSGAGDPISEQFF.

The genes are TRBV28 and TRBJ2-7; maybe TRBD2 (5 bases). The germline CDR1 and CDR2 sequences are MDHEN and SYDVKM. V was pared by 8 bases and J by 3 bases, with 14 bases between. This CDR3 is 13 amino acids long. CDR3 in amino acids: CASAEGRIYEQYF. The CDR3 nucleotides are TGTGCCAGCGCTGAGGGCCGGATCTACGAGCAGTACTTC.

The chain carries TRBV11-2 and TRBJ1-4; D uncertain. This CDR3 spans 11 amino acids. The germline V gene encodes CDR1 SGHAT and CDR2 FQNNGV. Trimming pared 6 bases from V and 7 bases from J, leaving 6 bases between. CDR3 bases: TGTGCCAGCAGTCTGGGTGAAAAACTGTTTTTT. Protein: CASSLGEKLFF.